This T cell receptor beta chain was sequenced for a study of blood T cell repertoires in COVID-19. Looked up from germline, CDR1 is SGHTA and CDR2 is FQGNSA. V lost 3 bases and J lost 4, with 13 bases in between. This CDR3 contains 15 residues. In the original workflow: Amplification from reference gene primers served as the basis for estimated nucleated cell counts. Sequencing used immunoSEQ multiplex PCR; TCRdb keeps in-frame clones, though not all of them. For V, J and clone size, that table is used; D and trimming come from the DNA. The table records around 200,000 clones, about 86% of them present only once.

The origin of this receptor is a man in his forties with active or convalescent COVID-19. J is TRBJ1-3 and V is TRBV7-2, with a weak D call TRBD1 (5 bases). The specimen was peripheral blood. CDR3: CASSLGGLGGNTIYF. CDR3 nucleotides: TGTGCCAGCAGCTTGGGGGGACTGGGAGGAAACACCATATATTTT.